Listed below are T cell receptor beta chains from one sample, sequenced in a study of spatial heterogeneity in lung cancer. TCRdb passed the 5' RACE reads through MiXCR, listing each CDR3 protein once. This table holds around 44,000 distinct CDR3 sequences, 10% to 13% found once. The sample was PBMCs, taken at follow-up. The receptors shown here come from a female donor with early-stage non-small cell lung cancer. Both conserved end residues are part of each CDR3. Each record gives: J gene, D gene, clone size, V gene, CDR3 DNA, CDR3 protein. The D gene is left open where the match is weak. A clone size is listed for some rows: how often the clone was seen (once, few, many), or a class if it is expanded.

J gene: TRBJ1-6; D gene: -; clone size: few; V gene: TRBV7-9; CDR3 DNA: TGTGCCAGCAGCTCATCCAGGCGGCGGAATTCACCCCTCCACTTT; CDR3 protein: CASSSSRRRNSPLHF
J gene: TRBJ2-1; D gene: TRBD2; clone size: few; V gene: TRBV24-1; CDR3 DNA: TGTGCCACCAGTGCCCCGGGACTAGCGGAAAGGAATGAGCAGTTCTTC; CDR3 protein: CATSAPGLAERNEQFF
J gene: TRBJ2-1; D gene: TRBD1; clone size: -; V gene: TRBV20-1; CDR3 DNA: TGCAGTGCTAGAGTCTTAGGGGGCGGCAATGAGCAGTTCTTC; CDR3 protein: CSARVLGGGNEQFF
J gene: TRBJ2-3; D gene: -; clone size: -; V gene: TRBV29-1; CDR3 DNA: TGCAGCGCCGCGTTATTAGGCCAGTTTTTAACAGATACGCAGTATTTT; CDR3 protein: CSAALLGQFLTDTQYF
J gene: TRBJ1-2; D gene: -; clone size: -; V gene: TRBV12-3/TRBV12-4; CDR3 DNA: TGTGCCAGCAGTCCACACCTCCCTGGGGTCTATGGCTACACCTTC; CDR3 protein: CASSPHLPGVYGYTF
J gene: TRBJ2-2; D gene: TRBD2; clone size: many; V gene: TRBV4-1; CDR3 DNA: TGCGCCAGCAGCCCCGGGACTAGCCGCACCGGGGAGCTGTTTTTT; CDR3 protein: CASSPGTSRTGELFF
J gene: TRBJ1-1; D gene: TRBD1; clone size: many; V gene: TRBV7-3; CDR3 DNA: TGTGCCAGCAGCCCCTATGGGACAGGGGTGGGCACTGAAGCTTTCTTT; CDR3 protein: CASSPYGTGVGTEAFF
J gene: TRBJ2-1; D gene: -; clone size: -; V gene: TRBV28; CDR3 DNA: TGTGCCAGCAGTTCGGGAAGGCCGGGGGATTCGAGGTACAATGAGCAGTTCTTC; CDR3 protein: CASSSGRPGDSRYNEQFF
J gene: TRBJ1-2; D gene: TRBD1; clone size: few; V gene: TRBV14; CDR3 DNA: TGTGCCAGCAGCCAAATCACGACAGGGGGATACACCTTC; CDR3 protein: CASSQITTGGYTF
J gene: TRBJ1-2; D gene: -; clone size: many; V gene: TRBV20-1; CDR3 DNA: TGCAGTGCTAGTTGGGCTGATGGCTACACCTTC; CDR3 protein: CSASWADGYTF
J gene: TRBJ2-7; D gene: -; clone size: -; V gene: TRBV7-6; CDR3 DNA: TGTGCCAGCAGTCTCGGACAGTACACCACCTACGAGCAGTACTTC; CDR3 protein: CASSLGQYTTYEQYF
J gene: TRBJ1-5; D gene: TRBD1; clone size: many; V gene: TRBV12-3/TRBV12-4; CDR3 DNA: TGTGCCAGCAAACAGGGGGCTAGCAATCAGCCCCAGCATTTT; CDR3 protein: CASKQGASNQPQHF
J gene: TRBJ1-1; D gene: TRBD1; clone size: many; V gene: TRBV12-3/TRBV12-4; CDR3 DNA: TGTGCCAGCAGGGCCGACAGGGGGCGGGAGACTGAAGCTTTCTTT; CDR3 protein: CASRADRGRETEAFF
J gene: TRBJ2-7; D gene: TRBD2; clone size: many; V gene: TRBV7-2; CDR3 DNA: TGTGCCAGCAGCTTCGCCCCCTCGACTAGCGGTTACGAGCAGTACTTC; CDR3 protein: CASSFAPSTSGYEQYF
J gene: TRBJ2-6; D gene: TRBD1; clone size: few; V gene: TRBV5-1; CDR3 DNA: TGCGCCAGCAGTGAGGGGACAGTTTTCACTGGGGCCAACGTCCTGACTTTC; CDR3 protein: CASSEGTVFTGANVLTF
J gene: TRBJ2-7; D gene: -; clone size: many; V gene: TRBV12-3/TRBV12-4; CDR3 DNA: TGTGCCAGCAGCCCTTTACCGGAGGGCCAAGTTTTCTACGAGCAGTACTTC; CDR3 protein: CASSPLPEGQVFYEQYF
J gene: TRBJ2-7; D gene: -; clone size: many; V gene: TRBV20-1; CDR3 DNA: TGCAGTGCTAGAGATCTCGCTAGAAGCTCCTACGAGCAGTACTTC; CDR3 protein: CSARDLARSSYEQYF
J gene: TRBJ2-7; D gene: TRBD2; clone size: -; V gene: TRBV2; CDR3 DNA: TGTGCCAGCAGGGGGGGGATTAATCAATCCTACGAGCAGTACTTC; CDR3 protein: CASRGGINQSYEQYF
J gene: TRBJ1-2; D gene: -; clone size: once; V gene: TRBV7-9; CDR3 DNA: TGTGTCAGCAGCGGCGATGGGACCTACCTTGGCTACACCTTC; CDR3 protein: CVSSGDGTYLGYTF
J gene: TRBJ2-3; D gene: TRBD2; clone size: -; V gene: TRBV3-1; CDR3 DNA: TGTGCCAGCAGCCATTACGGACTAGCGGGGGGTACAGATACGCAGTATTTT; CDR3 protein: CASSHYGLAGGTDTQYF
J gene: TRBJ1-2; D gene: TRBD1; clone size: -; V gene: TRBV29-1; CDR3 DNA: TGCAGCGGCGGGACAGCACTAAATGGCTACACCTTC; CDR3 protein: CSGGTALNGYTF
J gene: TRBJ1-2; D gene: -; clone size: -; V gene: TRBV5-1; CDR3 DNA: TGCGCCAGCAGCTTACAACCGGGACGGGGGTTTAACTATGGCTACACCTTC; CDR3 protein: CASSLQPGRGFNYGYTF
J gene: TRBJ2-7; D gene: TRBD1; clone size: many; V gene: TRBV9; CDR3 DNA: TGTGCCAGCAGCGTAGGTCCCGGACAGGGGTACGAGCAGTACTTC; CDR3 protein: CASSVGPGQGYEQYF
J gene: TRBJ2-1; D gene: TRBD2; clone size: -; V gene: TRBV20-1; CDR3 DNA: TGCAGTGCTCCTCCGGGACTAGCGGGAGGCTACGAGCAGTTCTTC; CDR3 protein: CSAPPGLAGGYEQFF
J gene: TRBJ2-5; D gene: -; clone size: many; V gene: TRBV28; CDR3 DNA: TGTGCCAGCAGTTGGGCCGAAGAGACCCAGTACTTC; CDR3 protein: CASSWAEETQYF
J gene: TRBJ2-3; D gene: -; clone size: many; V gene: TRBV5-1; CDR3 DNA: TGCGCCAGCAGCTTGGTGGTTGGGCAAGGAGATACGCAGTATTTT; CDR3 protein: CASSLVVGQGDTQYF
J gene: TRBJ1-5; D gene: TRBD1; clone size: many; V gene: TRBV7-7; CDR3 DNA: TGTGCCAGCAGATCCGGGACAGGGGTTAATCAGCCCCAGCATTTT; CDR3 protein: CASRSGTGVNQPQHF
J gene: TRBJ2-4; D gene: TRBD1; clone size: many; V gene: TRBV7-2; CDR3 DNA: TGTGCCAGCAGCTTATATTATCGAGGGACAGTGGCCAAAAACATTCAGTACTTC; CDR3 protein: CASSLYYRGTVAKNIQYF
J gene: TRBJ1-1; D gene: -; clone size: many; V gene: TRBV3-1; CDR3 DNA: TGTGCCAGCAGCCAAGAATTGGGGGAGGCTTTCTTT; CDR3 protein: CASSQELGEAFF
J gene: TRBJ2-3; D gene: -; clone size: many; V gene: TRBV20-1; CDR3 DNA: TGCAGTGCTAGTCGACTAGGGATCACAGATACGCAGTATTTT; CDR3 protein: CSASRLGITDTQYF
J gene: TRBJ2-7; D gene: -; clone size: -; V gene: TRBV6-5; CDR3 DNA: TGTGCCAGCAGTTACTTGAGGGGGGCCGAGCAGTACTTC; CDR3 protein: CASSYLRGAEQYF
J gene: TRBJ2-3; D gene: -; clone size: few; V gene: TRBV12-3/TRBV12-4; CDR3 DNA: TGTGCCAGCAGTTTCCTATCTCTAGTGGGTAGGACAGATACGCAGTATTTT; CDR3 protein: CASSFLSLVGRTDTQYF
J gene: TRBJ1-5; D gene: -; clone size: few; V gene: TRBV19; CDR3 DNA: TGTGCCAGTAGTAGAAACGGGAGGGCGGACCAGCCCCAGCATTTT; CDR3 protein: CASSRNGRADQPQHF
J gene: TRBJ2-1; D gene: -; clone size: few; V gene: TRBV2; CDR3 DNA: TGTGCCAGCAGGGGGCCCCTATCCCACAATGAGCAGTTCTTC; CDR3 protein: CASRGPLSHNEQFF
J gene: TRBJ1-6; D gene: -; clone size: -; V gene: TRBV10-2; CDR3 DNA: TGCGCCAGCGGAGATTCACCCCTCCACTTT; CDR3 protein: CASGDSPLHF